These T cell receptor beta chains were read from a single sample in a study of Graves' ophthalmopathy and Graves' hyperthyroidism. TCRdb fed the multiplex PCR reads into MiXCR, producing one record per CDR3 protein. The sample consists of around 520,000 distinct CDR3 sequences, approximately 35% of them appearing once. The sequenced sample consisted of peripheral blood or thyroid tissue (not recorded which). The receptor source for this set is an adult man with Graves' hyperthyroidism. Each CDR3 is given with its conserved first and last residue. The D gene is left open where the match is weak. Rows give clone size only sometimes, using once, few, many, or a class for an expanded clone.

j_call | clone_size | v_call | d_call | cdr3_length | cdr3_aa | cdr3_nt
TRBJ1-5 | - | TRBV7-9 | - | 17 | CASSLGAGDYSNQPQHF | TGTGCCAGCAGCTTGGGCGCAGGTGACTATAGCAATCAGCCCCAGCATTTT
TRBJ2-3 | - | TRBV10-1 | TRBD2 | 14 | CASSDGGARDTQYF | TGCGCCAGCAGTGACGGGGGGGCAAGGGATACGCAGTATTTT
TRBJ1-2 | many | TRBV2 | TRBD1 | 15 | CASRPPAGGASGYTF | TGTGCCAGCAGACCCCCTGCAGGGGGCGCAAGTGGCTACACCTTC
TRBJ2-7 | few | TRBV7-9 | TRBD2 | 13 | CASSPGGGNERYF | TGTGCCAGCAGCCCCGGGGGGGGAAACGAGCGGTACTTC
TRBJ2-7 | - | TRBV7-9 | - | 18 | CASSQYGSVGEVTYEQYF | TGTGCCAGCAGCCAATATGGGTCGGTGGGAGAAGTAACCTACGAGCAGTACTTC
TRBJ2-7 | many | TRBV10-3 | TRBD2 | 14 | CATSPAGVGYEQYF | TGTGCCACCTCCCCAGCGGGAGTTGGTTACGAGCAGTACTTC
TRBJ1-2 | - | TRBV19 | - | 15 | CASSIRGTDNYGYTF | TGTGCCAGTAGTATAAGGGGAACAGATAACTATGGCTACACCTTC
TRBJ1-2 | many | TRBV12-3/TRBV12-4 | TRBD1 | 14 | CASRKPGQGYGYTF | TGTGCCAGCAGAAAACCGGGACAGGGCTATGGCTACACCTTC
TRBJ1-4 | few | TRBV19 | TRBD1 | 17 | CASSGIQGALRQEKLFF | TGTGCCAGTAGCGGGATACAGGGGGCGCTCCGGCAGGAAAAACTGTTTTTT
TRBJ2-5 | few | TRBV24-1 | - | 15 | CATSDPGADQETQYF | TGTGCCACCAGTGACCCGGGGGCAGACCAAGAGACCCAGTACTTC
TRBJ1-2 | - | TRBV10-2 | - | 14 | CASSTTSTNYGYTF | TGCGCCAGCTCGACGACATCCACTAACTATGGCTACACCTTC
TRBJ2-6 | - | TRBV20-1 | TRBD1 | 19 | CSASAERTGVNSGANVLTF | TGCAGTGCTAGCGCCGAAAGGACAGGGGTGAACTCTGGGGCCAACGTCCTGACTTTC
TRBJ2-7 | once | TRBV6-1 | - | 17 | CASSAARGGWETYEQYF | TGTGCCAGCAGTGCAGCTCGCGGCGGTTGGGAAACCTACGAGCAGTACTTC
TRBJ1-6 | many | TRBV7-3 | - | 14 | CASSFGTPHSPLHF | TGTGCCAGCAGCTTCGGGACACCACATTCACCCCTCCACTTT
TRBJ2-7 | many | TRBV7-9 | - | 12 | CASSAQGIEQYF | TGTGCCAGCAGCGCCCAGGGGATCGAGCAGTACTTC
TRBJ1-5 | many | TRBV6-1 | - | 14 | CASSGDRNNQPQHF | TGTGCCAGCAGTGGCGACAGGAACAATCAGCCCCAGCATTTT
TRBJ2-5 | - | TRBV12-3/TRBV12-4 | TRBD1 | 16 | CASSEAAGGWRETQYF | TGTGCCAGCAGTGAAGCTGCAGGGGGATGGAGGGAGACCCAGTACTTC
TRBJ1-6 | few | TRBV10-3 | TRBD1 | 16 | CASSYLTGLENSPLHF | TGTGCCAGCAGTTACTTGACAGGGTTGGAGAATTCACCCCTCCACTTT
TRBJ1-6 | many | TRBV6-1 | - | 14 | CASSGWTEASPLHF | TGTGCCAGCAGTGGGTGGACAGAGGCTTCACCCCTCCACTTT
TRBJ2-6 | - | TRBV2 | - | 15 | CASRLRGTGANVLTF | TGTGCCAGCAGACTCAGGGGAACTGGGGCCAACGTCCTGACTTTC
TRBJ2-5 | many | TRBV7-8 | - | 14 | CASSLTGFRETQYF | TGTGCCAGCAGCCTCACAGGGTTCCGAGAGACCCAGTACTTC
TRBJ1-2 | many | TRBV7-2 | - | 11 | CASSFIRGYTF | TGTGCCAGCAGCTTCATACGGGGCTACACCTTC
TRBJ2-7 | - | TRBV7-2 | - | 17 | CASSYSPERLNSYEQYF | TGTGCCAGCAGTTACTCACCTGAGCGCCTCAACTCCTACGAGCAGTACTTC
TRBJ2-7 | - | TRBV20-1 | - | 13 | CSARGDGKNEQYF | TGCAGTGCTAGGGGGGACGGGAAAAATGAGCAGTACTTC
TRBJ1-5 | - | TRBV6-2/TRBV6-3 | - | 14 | CASSSMGGNQPQHF | TGTGCCAGCAGTTCTATGGGCGGCAATCAGCCCCAGCATTTT
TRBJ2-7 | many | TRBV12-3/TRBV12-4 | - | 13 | CASSPGQSGEQYF | TGTGCCAGCAGTCCTGGACAGTCAGGCGAGCAGTACTTC